Following are 10 T cell receptor beta chains from one sample sequenced in a study of blood T cell repertoires in COVID-19. TCRdb's copy holds only in-frame clones and misses some; the assay was immunoSEQ multiplex PCR. The profile covers approximately 97,000 clones, with about 91% appearing a single time and about 1.9% taken by the ten largest. The sequencing input was peripheral blood. These receptors were collected from a man over 45 with COVID-19, enrolled during active disease.

The chain recombines TRBV13 with TRBJ1-3; 10 positions match TRBD1. The trim removed 5 bases at V and 0 bases at J, leaving 4 bases unmatched. The CDR3 length is 16 residues. Germline loops: CDR1 PRHDT, CDR2 FYEKMQ (reference sequence). The CDR3 here is CASSMDRGSSGNTIYF. DNA for the CDR3: TGTGCCAGCAGCATGGACAGGGGGTCCTCTGGAAACACCATATATTTT.

V usage is TRBV6-6 and J usage is TRBJ1-5, with 7 bases matching TRBD1. The CDR3 length is 14 residues. V lost 6 bases, J lost 6 bases, and 8 bases stayed unmatched. In germline, CDR1 is MNHNY, CDR2 SVGAGI (reference sequence). CDR3 in amino acids: CASSPRQGLQPQHF. The CDR3 nucleotides read TGTGCCAGCAGCCCGCGACAGGGACTTCAGCCCCAGCATTTT.

The V gene is TRBV20-1, the J gene TRBJ2-7, with D unclear. V gave up 6 bases and J gave up 3 bases, with 9 bases separating them. Germline CDR1 reads DFQATT; CDR2 reads SNEGSKA (reference sequence). This CDR3 contains 11 residues. This chain's CDR3 is CSASRFYEQYF. The CDR3 DNA reads as TGCAGTGCCTCCCGGTTCTACGAGCAGTACTTC.

A remark on this clone: Other DNA sequences in this sample translate to the same CDR3. The chain has TRBV5-1 and TRBJ1-4; D gene ambiguous. The length of the CDR3 is 15 residues. Germline loops: CDR1 SGHRS, CDR2 YFSETQ. The germline V and J ends were trimmed by 0 bases and 0 bases, with 6 bases remaining between them. Here the CDR3 reads CASSLARATNEKLFF. The CDR3 DNA follows: TGCGCCAGCAGCTTGGCCCGAGCAACTAATGAAAAACTGTTTTTT.

The V and J genes are TRBV29-1 and TRBJ1-2; possibly TRBD1 for D (5 bases). The CDR3 length is 13 residues. V lost 3 bases and J 5 bases, leaving 13 bases between the germline ends. Germline assignment: CDR1 SQVTM and CDR2 ANQGSEA. The CDR3 region has the DNA TGCAGCGTTGACAGGGTCGCCTCTTATGGCTACACCTTC. It encodes CSVDRVASYGYTF. Complete variable domain (other parts from reference TRBV29-1 and TRBJ1-2): SAVISQKPSRDICQRGTSLTIQCQVDSQVTMMFWYRQQPGQSLTLIATANQGSEATYESGFVIDKFPISRPNLTFSTLTVSNMSPEDSSIYLCSVDRVASYGYTFGSGTRLTVV.

The rearrangement links TRBV5-1 to TRBJ2-3, with 10 bases matching TRBD2. Germline CDR1 is SGHRS and CDR2 is YFSETQ. This CDR3 region has 16 residues. V lost 4 bases and J lost 5; bases outside the gene matches: 10. Here the CDR3 reads CASSPRSGGAQDTQYF. CDR3 DNA sequence: TGCGCCAGCAGCCCCCGCAGCGGGGGGGCACAAGATACGCAGTATTTT.

V gene TRBV5-4 combines with J gene TRBJ1-1; D may be TRBD1 (6 bases). CDR1 SGHNT and CDR2 YYREEE come from the germline V gene (reference sequence). The V and J ends lost 3 bases and 4 bases respectively, with 13 bases between them. The CDR3 totals 14 residues. The CDR3, as DNA: TGTGCCAGCAGCTCCGAGCAGGGGTCCACTGAAGCTTTCTTT. It is translated as CASSSEQGSTEAFF.

The V gene is TRBV5-1, the J gene TRBJ2-3, with D possibly TRBD1 on 6 matching bases. The CDR3 has 18 amino acids. V was shortened by 2 bases and J by 0 bases, with 19 bases between the two germline ends. Looked up from germline, CDR1 is SGHRS and CDR2 is YFSETQ. CDR3 amino acids: CASSLTPKQGFSTDTQYF. The CDR3 nucleotides are TGCGCCAGCAGCTTAACTCCGAAACAGGGATTTAGCACAGATACGCAGTATTTT.

The rearrangement joins TRBV18 to TRBJ1-4; D perhaps matches TRBD1 (6 bases). In germline, CDR1 is KGHSH, CDR2 LQKENI. The CDR3 runs 16 residues. V was pared by 2 bases and J by 2 bases, with 12 bases between. The CDR3 coding sequence is TGTGCCAGCTCACCAAGGGGGTTGTGGACTAATGAAAAACTGTTTTTT. It is translated as CASSPRGLWTNEKLFF. Based on the CDR3 plus reference TRBV18 and TRBJ1-4, the full variable domain is NAGVMQNPRHLVRRRGQEARLRCSPMKGHSHVYWYRQLPEEGLKFMVYLQKENIIDESGMPKERFSAEFPKEGPSILRIQQVVRGDSAAYFCASSPRGLWTNEKLFFGSGTQLSVL.

The J gene is TRBJ1-2, the V gene TRBV7-3; weak D call: TRBD1 (5 bases). Trimming took off 0 bases at V and 4 bases at J, with 24 bases between the two ends. The germline CDR1 and CDR2 sequences are SGHTA and FQGTGA. The CDR3 length is 19 residues. The CDR3 DNA sequence: TGTGCCAGCAGCTTAACACGTCCCGGTGTTTCCGGGGGAATCTATGGCTACACCTTC. This sequence encodes CASSLTRPGVSGGIYGYTF.